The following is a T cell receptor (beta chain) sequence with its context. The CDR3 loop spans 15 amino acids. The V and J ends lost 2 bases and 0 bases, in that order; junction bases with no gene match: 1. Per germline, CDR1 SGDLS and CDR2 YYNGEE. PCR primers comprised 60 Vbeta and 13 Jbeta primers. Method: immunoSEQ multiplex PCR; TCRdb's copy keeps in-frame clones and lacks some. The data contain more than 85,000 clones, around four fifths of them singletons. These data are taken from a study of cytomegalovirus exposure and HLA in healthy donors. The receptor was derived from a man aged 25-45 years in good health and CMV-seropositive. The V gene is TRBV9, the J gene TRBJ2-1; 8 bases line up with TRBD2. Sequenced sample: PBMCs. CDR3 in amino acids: CASSVGTSSYNEQFF. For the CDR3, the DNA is TGTGCCAGCAGCGTGGGGACTAGCTCCTACAATGAGCAGTTCTTC.